These 18 T cell receptor beta chains were sequenced from one sample in a study of OX40 agonist ivuxolimab in advanced cancers. The protocol was immunoSEQ multiplex PCR, while the TCRdb copy is restricted to in-frame clones and leaves out a portion. This table has some 70,000 clones, roughly 80% appearing once. The source was CD4+ or CD8+ T cells sorted from blood, collected in a trial of the OX40 agonist ivuxolimab. The receptors shown here come from an adult with an advanced solid tumor such as melanoma, head and neck, liver or kidney cancer.

The chain links TRBV7-9 to TRBJ2-1; D remains unclear. The germline gives CDR1 SEHNR, CDR2 FQNEAQ (reference sequence). This CDR3 contains 14 residues. Trimming left V 0 bases short and J 2 bases short, with 5 bases between. CDR3 in amino acids: CASSLAGTYNEQFF. CDR3 in DNA: TGTGCCAGCAGCTTAGCGGGCACCTACAATGAGCAGTTCTTC. The full variable domain, in which reference TRBV7-9 and TRBJ2-1 provide the parts outside the CDR3, is DTGVSQNPRHKITKRGQNVTFRCDPISEHNRLYWYRQTLGQGPEFLTYFQNEAQLEKSRLLSDRFSAERPKGSFSTLEIQRTEQGDSAMYLCASSLAGTYNEQFFGPGTRLTVL.

This clone was recorded once. The chain couples TRBV6-5 to TRBJ1-1; D possibly corresponds to TRBD1 (5 bases). CDR3 length equals 14 residues. Per the germline V gene, CDR1 is MNHEY and CDR2 is SVGAGI. The V gene lost 4 bases and the J gene lost 6 bases, with 15 bases spanning the gap. CDR3: CASSSTPGRAEAFF. In DNA, the CDR3 is TGTGCCAGCAGTTCCACCCCGGGGCGAGCTGAAGCTTTCTTT.

This chain uses TRBV5-4 with TRBJ1-2; 8 bases map to TRBD1. Losses at the gene ends were 4 bases for V and 8 bases for J; bases not matched to a gene: 10. This CDR3 has 14 amino acids. The germline V gene has CDR1 SGHNT and CDR2 YYREEE (reference sequence). The CDR3 loop is CASSISGGAGGYTF. In nucleotides, the CDR3 is TGTGCCAGCAGCATTTCAGGGGGCGCAGGAGGCTACACCTTC.

This chain links TRBV28 with TRBJ1-2, with D maybe TRBD1 (5 bases). CDR3 length equals 13 residues. Germline lookup yields CDR1 MDHEN and CDR2 SYDVKM. Trimming left V 1 base short and J 7 bases short, with 10 bases between. For the CDR3, the DNA is TGTGCCAGCAGTTTATTCCAGGGAGGTGGCTACACCTTC. It translates to CASSLFQGGGYTF.

The chain recombines TRBV11-2 with TRBJ2-5, with no clear D. The CDR3 consists of 12 residues. Trimming stripped 4 bases from V and 7 bases from J, with 10 bases between. CDR1 is SGHAT, CDR2 FQNNGV, per germline. CDR3 DNA: TGTGCCAGCAGCTCCGACGTCCGGACCCAGTACTTC. Protein sequence: CASSSDVRTQYF.

The J gene is TRBJ2-7, the V gene TRBV11-2, with 7 positions matching TRBD1. CDR3 size: 14 residues. V trimming: 5 bases; J trimming: 2 bases; junction bases outside the gene matches: 6. Germline assignment: CDR1 SGHAT and CDR2 FQNNGV. The CDR3 sequence is CASSTYRGPYEQYF. CDR3 in DNA: TGTGCCAGCAGCACATACAGGGGCCCCTACGAGCAGTACTTC.

The genes are TRBV19 and TRBJ2-5, with TRBD2 matching 12 bases. The V segment lost 4 bases and the J segment 2 bases; nucleotides outside the gene matches: 17. The CDR3 contains 20 residues. Germline-derived CDR1 and CDR2 are LNHDA and SQIVND (reference sequence). The CDR3 DNA is TGTGCCAGTAGTAGGGACAGGGGAGCTAGCGGGGGGGTCCTTCAAGAGACCCAGTACTTC. Translating gives CASSRDRGASGGVLQETQYF.

In its sample, this clone was seen once. The chain recombines TRBV27 with TRBJ2-7, with D possibly called TRBD1 or TRBD2 (6 bases each). The germline V and J ends were trimmed by 0 bases and 6 bases, with 15 bases remaining between them. Germline V gene data show CDR1 as MNHEY and CDR2 as SMNVEV (reference sequence). The CDR3 has 15 amino acids. CDR3 sequence: CASSLSGGYLGEQYF. The CDR3 DNA is TGTGCCAGCAGTTTATCGGGGGGCTACTTGGGCGAGCAGTACTTC.

This chain connects TRBV2 to TRBJ2-2, with D hard to call. Germline lookup yields CDR1 SNHLY and CDR2 FYNNEI. This CDR3 is built from 15 residues. V dropped 2 bases and J dropped 6 bases, with 13 bases sitting between them. The CDR3 DNA is TGTGCCAGCAGTGAACTGGCCCGTAGGGCCGGGGAGCTGTTTTTT. Translating it yields CASSELARRAGELFF.

The rearrangement joins TRBV19 to TRBJ2-1; D not certain. Germline V gives CDR1 LNHDA, CDR2 SQIVND (reference sequence). The V and J ends lost 3 bases and 8 bases respectively, with 14 bases between them. The CDR3 spans 14 residues. The CDR3 protein is CASSILPISDEQFF. Here the CDR3 DNA reads TGTGCCAGTAGTATCTTGCCGATTTCGGATGAGCAGTTCTTC. Combining the CDR3 with reference TRBV19 and TRBJ2-1 gives the whole variable domain DGGITQSPKYLFRKEGQNVTLSCEQNLNHDAMYWYRQDPGQGLRLIYYSQIVNDFQKGDIAEGYSVSREKKESFPLTVTSAQKNPTAFYLCASSILPISDEQFFGPGTRLTVL.

V gene TRBV7-6 combines with J gene TRBJ1-3; D is uncertain. The germline V gene encodes CDR1 SGHVS and CDR2 FNYEAQ. The V gene lost 5 bases and the J gene lost 4 bases, with 9 bases spanning the gap. CDR3 length: 13 amino acids. CDR3 in amino acids: CASSPRSGNTIYF. For the CDR3, the DNA is TGTGCCAGCAGCCCGCGTTCGGGAAACACCATATATTTT. Full variable domain (remainder filled in from reference TRBV7-6 and TRBJ1-3): GAGVSQSPRYKVTKRGQDVALRCDPISGHVSLYWYRQALGQGPEFLTYFNYEAQQDKSGLPNDRFSAERPEGSISTLTIQRTEQRDSAMYRCASSPRSGNTIYFGEGSWLTVV.

This clone was counted a few times. The CDR3: CASSEAWQDNYGYTF. CDR3 sequence (DNA): TGTGCCAGCAGTGAAGCGTGGCAGGACAACTATGGCTACACCTTC. This chain connects TRBV2 to TRBJ1-2; D unclear. The CDR3 is 15 amino acids. Germline V gene data show CDR1 as SNHLY and CDR2 as FYNNEI. Trimming removed 0 bases from V and 2 bases from J, with 10 bases in between.

J is TRBJ1-1 and V is TRBV7-5; the table's D call, TRBD1, has no DNA check behind it. TRBV7-5 is described as a pseudogene. This CDR3 spans 19 amino acids. The CDR3 DNA reads as TGTGTCAGAAGTTTACGAAGAGCCGACGACAGGGCGCGAAGCCGTGAAGCTTTCTTT. This encodes CVRSLRRADDRARSREAFF.

The V gene is TRBV7-2, the J gene TRBJ2-2; D is perhaps TRBD1 (5 bases). CDR1 and CDR2 from the germline V gene are SGHTA and FQGNSA. The CDR3 contains 14 residues. V was trimmed by 6 bases and J by 2 bases, leaving 10 bases between them. CDR3 DNA sequence: TGTGCCAGCAGACCGGACATAAACACCGGGGAGCTGTTTTTT. Protein sequence: CASRPDINTGELFF.

Concerning this clone itself: Other DNA sequences in this specimen translate into the identical CDR3. The V call is TRBV5-1, the J call TRBJ2-3; no reliable D call. Germline V gene sequence: CDR1 SGHRS, CDR2 YFSETQ. This CDR3 region has 12 residues. V was clipped by 1 base and J by 0 bases, with 0 bases between them. In DNA, the CDR3 is TGCGCCAGCAGCTTGAGCACAGATACGCAGTATTTT. This translates into CASSLSTDTQYF. The full variable domain, rest sourced from reference TRBV5-1 and TRBJ2-3, is KAGVTQTPRYLIKTRGQQVTLSCSPISGHRSVSWYQQTPGQGLQFLFEYFSETQRNKGNFPGRFSGRQFSNSRSEMNVSTLELGDSALYLCASSLSTDTQYFGPGTRLTVL.

V is TRBV27 and J is TRBJ1-2; D gene ambiguous. V lost 6 bases and J lost 3, with 17 bases in between. Germline V gene data show CDR1 as MNHEY and CDR2 as SMNVEV (reference sequence). CDR3 length equals 15 residues. CDR3 nucleotides: TGTGCCAGCAGCCCCCCCGGGGTAAAGGACTATGGCTACACCTTC. Amino acids: CASSPPGVKDYGYTF.

The genes are TRBV10-2 and TRBJ1-5; the D is unclear. Germline loops: CDR1 WSHSY, CDR2 SAAADI. The CDR3 loop spans 14 amino acids. The germline V and J ends were trimmed by 6 bases and 5 bases, with 14 bases remaining between them. As DNA, the CDR3 is TGCGCCAGCAGAGAGGTTAATCAGGATCAGCCCCAGCATTTT. It translates to CASREVNQDQPQHF.

The chain employs TRBV6-5 and TRBJ1-4, with D perhaps matching TRBD1 (6 bases). This CDR3 is 15 amino acids long. Per the germline V gene, CDR1 is MNHEY and CDR2 is SVGAGI. Between the trimmed V and J ends, which lost 7 bases and 8 bases, there was a span of 20 bases. Here the CDR3 reads CASTTVGGKVEKLFF. The CDR3 nucleotides are TGTGCCAGCACCACCGTAGGGGGGAAGGTAGAAAAACTGTTTTTT.